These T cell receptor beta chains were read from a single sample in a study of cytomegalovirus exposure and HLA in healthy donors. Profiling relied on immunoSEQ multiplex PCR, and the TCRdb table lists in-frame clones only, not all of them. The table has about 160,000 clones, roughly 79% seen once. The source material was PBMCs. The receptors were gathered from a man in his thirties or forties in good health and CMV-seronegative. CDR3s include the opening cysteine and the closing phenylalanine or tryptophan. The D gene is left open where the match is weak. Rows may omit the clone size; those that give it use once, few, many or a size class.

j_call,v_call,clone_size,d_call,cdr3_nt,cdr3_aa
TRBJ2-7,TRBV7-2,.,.,TGTGCCAGCAGCTTAGCCGGCAGGGACTACGAGCAGTACTTC,CASSLAGRDYEQYF
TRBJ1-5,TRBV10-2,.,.,TGCGCCAGCAGTGCCGGGACACCCAAGAGGCCCCAGCATTTT,CASSAGTPKRPQHF
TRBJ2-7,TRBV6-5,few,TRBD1,TGTGCCAGCAGTTACGGCAGACAGGGGGCCTACGAGCAGTACTTC,CASSYGRQGAYEQYF
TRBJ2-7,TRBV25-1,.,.,TGTGCCAGCAGTGGGAAAACAGAGACCGCCTCCTACGAGCAGTACTTC,CASSGKTETASYEQYF
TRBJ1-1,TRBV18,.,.,TGTGCCAGCTCACCTTCATCCAGGCCCCCAACGGGAACTGAAGCTTTCTTT,CASSPSSRPPTGTEAFF
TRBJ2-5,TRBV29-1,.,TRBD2,TGCAGCGTGTGGGGCTTGGGAGTAGCGGGGGTGCAGTACTTC,CSVWGLGVAGVQYF
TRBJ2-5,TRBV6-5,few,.,TGTGCCAGCAGTTATAGTAGGGGCTTGGAGACCCAGTACTTC,CASSYSRGLETQYF
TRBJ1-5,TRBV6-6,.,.,TGTGCCAGCAGTTACCCGACAGGACCTAGCAATCAGCCCCAGCATTTT,CASSYPTGPSNQPQHF
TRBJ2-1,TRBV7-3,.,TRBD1,TGTGCCAGCAGCTTTCAGGGGGCCTCCTACAATGAGCAGTTCTTC,CASSFQGASYNEQFF
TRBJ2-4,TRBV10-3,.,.,TGTGCCATCAGTGAGACAGGGTTAGCCAAAAACATTCAGTACTTC,CAISETGLAKNIQYF
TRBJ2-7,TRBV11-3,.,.,TGTGCCAGCAGCTTAGGTCGGGGGGCTAACTACGAGCAGTACTTC,CASSLGRGANYEQYF